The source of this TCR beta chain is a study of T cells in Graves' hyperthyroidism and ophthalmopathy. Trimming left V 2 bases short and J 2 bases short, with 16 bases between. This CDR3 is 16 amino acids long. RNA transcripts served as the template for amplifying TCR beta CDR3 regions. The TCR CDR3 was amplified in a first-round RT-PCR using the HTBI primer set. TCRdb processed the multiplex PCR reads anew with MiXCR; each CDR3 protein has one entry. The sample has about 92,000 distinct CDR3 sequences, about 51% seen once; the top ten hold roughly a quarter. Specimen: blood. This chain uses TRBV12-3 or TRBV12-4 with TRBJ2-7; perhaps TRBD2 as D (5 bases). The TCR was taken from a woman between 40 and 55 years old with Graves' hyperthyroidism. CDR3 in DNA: TGTGCCAGCAGTTTAATGGGGAGCCTTGGCCCCTACGAGCAGTACTTC. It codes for CASSLMGSLGPYEQYF.